This entry features one T cell receptor beta chain sequence. Its target is not known. The record originates from a study of shared clonotypes between healthy human individuals. Notes on the study in general: In a handful of donors, around 5.5% of naive CD4 clonotypes appeared in common. Non-shared clonotypes had lower generation probabilities than those shared by all four donors. A generally larger estimated richness was seen in naive subsets than in memory subsets.

Researchers ran the assay at a deep level. The table came from immunoSEQ multiplex PCR; TCRdb's copy has only in-frame clones and leaves some out. The top ten clones hold 0.39% of a sample with about 2.3 million clones, approximately 95% of them seen once. The CDR3 totals 12 residues. The germline CDR1 and CDR2 sequences are SNHLY and FYNNEI. Trimming took 6 bases from V and 8 from J, leaving 13 bases between them. The sequence was obtained from a man aged 18 to 30 in good health. Some clones in this sample may be carry-over from other donors' samples. Sample: naive CD4+ T cells from PBMCs. As to subset: CD45RA+ positively selected. The chain employs TRBV2 and TRBJ1-2; D is perhaps TRBD1 (6 bases). Here the CDR3 DNA reads TGTGCCAGCAGGTGGTCACAGGGAGGCTACACCTTC. This translates into CASRWSQGGYTF.